These 26 T cell receptor beta chains originate from one sample sequenced in a study of cytomegalovirus exposure and HLA in healthy donors. Here immunoSEQ multiplex PCR was the method, and the copy in TCRdb shows in-frame clones only, minus some. Of approximately 180,000 clones in the sample, more than 75% were seen once. What was sequenced was PBMCs. All receptors derive from a woman in her twenties or thirties in good health and CMV-seronegative.

The chain joins TRBV4-1 to TRBJ2-5; no firm D call. The V gene's germline CDR1 is MGHRA and CDR2 YSYEKL. Trimming cost V 0 bases and J 11 bases, with 16 bases left between them. This CDR3 comprises 14 residues. The CDR3 reads CASSQELLVGRQYF. For the CDR3, the DNA is TGCGCCAGCAGCCAAGAGTTGCTAGTCGGCCGTCAGTACTTC.

The chain recombines TRBV7-9 with TRBJ1-2, with D perhaps matching TRBD1 (5 bases). The CDR3 is 15 residues long. Trimming cost V 2 bases and J 5 bases, with 15 bases left between them. Germline CDR1 is SEHNR and CDR2 is FQNEAQ (reference sequence). The CDR3: CASSLQAGPAYGYTF. CDR3 sequence (DNA): TGTGCCAGCAGCTTACAGGCGGGACCAGCTTATGGCTACACCTTC.

CDR3 residues: CASSHRTGYNSPLHF. The CDR3 DNA sequence: TGTGCCAGCAGCCACAGGACCGGGTATAATTCACCCCTCCACTTT. The V and J genes are TRBV7-2 and TRBJ1-6; the D gene is possibly TRBD1 (5 bases). This CDR3 has 15 residues. CDR1 and CDR2 (germline): SGHTA, FQGNSA. Trimming removed 5 bases from V and 4 bases from J, with 12 bases in between.

The J gene is TRBJ2-7, the V gene TRBV5-6; no firm D call. CDR1 and CDR2 (germline): SGHDT, YYEEEE. The CDR3 spans 14 residues. Trimming removed 1 base at V and 3 bases at J, with 11 bases between. DNA for the CDR3: TGTGCCAGCAGCTTGATTCAGAGGCTCTACGAGCAGTACTTC. Protein sequence: CASSLIQRLYEQYF.

This clone was observed a single time. The rearrangement uses TRBV7-9 and TRBJ2-7; maybe TRBD1 (6 bases). V lost 4 bases and J lost 2, with 9 bases in between. CDR1 SEHNR and CDR2 FQNEAQ come from the germline V gene (reference sequence). The CDR3 totals 13 residues. The CDR3 nucleotides are TGTGCCAGCAGCTCAGACAGGACCTACGAGCAGTACTTC. Translation: CASSSDRTYEQYF.

This clone has just a few counts. The rearrangement links TRBV27 to TRBJ2-7, with TRBD1 as a possible D gene (6 bases). V was clipped by 10 bases and J by 1 base, with 17 bases between them. Germline V gene lookup returns CDR1 MNHEY and CDR2 SMNVEV (reference sequence). CDR3 length equals 14 residues. For the CDR3, the DNA is TGTGCCACCCGGGACAACTACGTTTCCTACGAGCAGTACTTC. Encoded protein: CATRDNYVSYEQYF.

This sequence joins TRBV18 and TRBJ2-5; no reliable D call. Germline CDR1 is KGHSH and CDR2 is LQKENI. Trimming stripped 5 bases from V and 2 bases from J, with 6 bases between. CDR3 length equals 12 residues. The CDR3 reads CASSTNQETQYF. In DNA form, the CDR3 reads TGTGCCAGCTCAACTAATCAAGAGACCCAGTACTTC.

The chain has TRBV19 and TRBJ2-2, with D hard to call. The ends were cut back, 7 bases at V and 0 bases at J, with 6 bases in the middle. Germline CDR1 reads LNHDA; CDR2 reads SQIVND (reference sequence). The CDR3 has 13 amino acids. CDR3 sequence: CASMPTNTGELFF. The CDR3 coding sequence is TGTGCCAGTATGCCTACGAACACCGGGGAGCTGTTTTTT. Complete variable domain (other parts from reference TRBV19 and TRBJ2-2): DGGITQSPKYLFRKEGQNVTLSCEQNLNHDAMYWYRQDPGQGLRLIYYSQIVNDFQKGDIAEGYSVSREKKESFPLTVTSAQKNPTAFYLCASMPTNTGELFFGEGSRLTVL.

Only a few counts were recorded for this clone. This chain connects TRBV7-9 to TRBJ1-2; the match to TRBD1 covers 9 bases. V dropped 5 bases and J dropped 2; count of bases not matched to a gene: 3. Germline assignment: CDR1 SEHNR and CDR2 FQNEAQ (reference sequence). The CDR3 totals 14 residues. CDR3 bases: TGTGCCAGCAGCATCGGACAGGGGAACTATGGCTACACCTTC. Amino acid sequence: CASSIGQGNYGYTF. Complete variable domain (other parts from reference TRBV7-9 and TRBJ1-2): DTGVSQNPRHKITKRGQNVTFRCDPISEHNRLYWYRQTLGQGPEFLTYFQNEAQLEKSRLLSDRFSAERPKGSFSTLEIQRTEQGDSAMYLCASSIGQGNYGYTFGSGTRLTVV.

V and J are TRBV27 and TRBJ2-1; 16 nucleotides align to TRBD2. CDR3 size: 17 residues. In germline, CDR1 is MNHEY, CDR2 SMNVEV (reference sequence). V lost 5 bases and J lost 6; bases outside the gene matches: 7. Written as DNA, the CDR3 is TGTGCCAGCAGTGCCGGGACTAGCGGGGGGGCGGGCAATGAGCAGTTCTTC. Residues: CASSAGTSGGAGNEQFF.

This chain uses TRBV19 with TRBJ1-2; D is perhaps TRBD1 (6 bases). From germline, CDR1 is LNHDA and CDR2 SQIVND (reference sequence). CDR3 length: 15 amino acids. Deletions cut 9 bases from V and 4 bases from J, with 21 bases between. The CDR3 region has the DNA TGTGCCAGCCGCCCCGGGTCTGGGGGCGCCTATGGCTACACCTTC. Protein sequence: CASRPGSGGAYGYTF.

The chain uses TRBV19 and TRBJ1-1; 8 nucleotides line up with TRBD1. CDR1 LNHDA and CDR2 SQIVND come from the germline V gene (reference sequence). Trimming took 10 bases from V and 8 from J; bases not matched to a gene: 6. This CDR3 comprises 11 residues. CDR3 loop: CATTGGGEAFF. The CDR3 nucleotides read TGTGCCACCACAGGGGGGGGCGAAGCTTTCTTT.

The chain recombines TRBV19 with TRBJ1-1; tentative D call: TRBD1 (6 bases). V was shortened by 9 bases and J by 1 base, with 9 bases between the two germline ends. This CDR3 spans 12 amino acids. CDR1 and CDR2 (germline): LNHDA, SQIVND (reference sequence). Here the CDR3 DNA reads TGTGCCAGCTTGACAGGGAACACTGAAGCTTTCTTT. Protein sequence: CASLTGNTEAFF.

The V gene is TRBV5-4, the J gene TRBJ1-2, with 11 nucleotides matching TRBD1. V trimming: 4 bases; J trimming: 5 bases; junction bases outside the gene matches: 4. CDR3 length: 14 residues. Germline V CDR1 and CDR2: SGHNT, YYREEE (reference sequence). The CDR3 protein is CASSHRDRGYGYTF. As DNA, the CDR3 is TGTGCCAGCAGCCACCGGGACAGGGGGTATGGCTACACCTTC.

The CDR3 nucleotides read TGTGCCAGCAAACCCACAGGGCAGCAGATCTATGGCTACACCTTC. This encodes CASKPTGQQIYGYTF. The chain links TRBV5-4 to TRBJ1-2, with D possibly being TRBD1 (6 bases). The CDR3 spans 15 residues. The V and J ends lost 6 bases and 4 bases respectively, with 19 bases between them. Germline V gene lookup returns CDR1 SGHNT and CDR2 YYREEE (reference sequence).

This chain connects TRBV11-3 to TRBJ2-1, with 14 bases aligning to TRBD2. The CDR3 runs to 18 residues. Unmatched junction bases numbered 11, after V lost 5 bases and J lost 5 bases. Germline V gene data show CDR1 as SGHNT and CDR2 as YENEEA. The CDR3, as DNA: TGTGCCAGCAGCCCTCGCGGGACTAGCGGGGGACGCGACAATGAGCAGTTCTTC. This gives the protein CASSPRGTSGGRDNEQFF.

V usage is TRBV7-9 and J usage is TRBJ2-7, with 7 bases matching TRBD1. CDR3 length: 15 amino acids. Germline lookup yields CDR1 SEHNR and CDR2 FQNEAQ (reference sequence). J gave up 2 bases and V 6 bases, and 10 bases lay outside the gene matches. The CDR3: CASSIMRQGTYEQYF. In DNA form, the CDR3 reads TGTGCCAGCAGTATCATGCGACAGGGAACCTACGAGCAGTACTTC. The full variable domain, in which reference TRBV7-9 and TRBJ2-7 provide the parts outside the CDR3, is DTGVSQNPRHKITKRGQNVTFRCDPISEHNRLYWYRQTLGQGPEFLTYFQNEAQLEKSRLLSDRFSAERPKGSFSTLEIQRTEQGDSAMYLCASSIMRQGTYEQYFGPGTRLTVT.

The gene calls are TRBV10-2 and TRBJ1-4, with unresolved D. V lost 5 bases, J lost 7 bases, and 14 bases lay in between. Germline CDR1 WSHSY, CDR2 SAAADI. The length of the CDR3 is 14 residues. The CDR3 region has the DNA TGCGCCAGCAGTTTACCCGGCTCTAGTGAAAAACTGTTTTTT. Translating gives CASSLPGSSEKLFF.

This rearrangement joins TRBV7-9 to TRBJ2-2; D unclear. Germline-derived CDR1 and CDR2 are SEHNR and FQNEAQ (reference sequence). V lost 1 base and J lost 5, with 11 bases in between. The CDR3 covers 15 residues. In DNA form, the CDR3 reads TGTGCCAGCAGCTTAGGGGCCCCATATACCGGGGAGCTGTTTTTT. Its translation is CASSLGAPYTGELFF.

The rearrangement joins TRBV11-2 to TRBJ2-1; a weak D match, TRBD1 (6 bases). The germline V gene has CDR1 SGHAT and CDR2 FQNNGV. The CDR3 is 16 residues long. V shed 5 bases and J shed 4 bases, with 18 bases lying between them. CDR3 coding DNA: TGTGCCAGCAGCGTGGGCGGTGGGGGCGCATACAATGAGCAGTTCTTC. This gives the protein CASSVGGGGAYNEQFF.

The chain employs TRBV28 and TRBJ1-1, with D maybe TRBD1 (5 bases). From germline, CDR1 is MDHEN and CDR2 SYDVKM. Trimming took off 10 bases at V and 0 bases at J, with 9 bases between the two ends. The CDR3 loop spans 12 amino acids. The CDR3 loop is CATQGMNTEAFF. For the CDR3, the DNA is TGTGCCACTCAGGGTATGAACACTGAAGCTTTCTTT.

The chain links TRBV9 to TRBJ1-1; D is perhaps TRBD1 (6 bases). The germline V and J ends were trimmed by 0 bases and 3 bases, with 12 bases remaining between them. Germline lookup yields CDR1 SGDLS and CDR2 YYNGEE. The CDR3 is made up of 15 amino acids. The CDR3 coding sequence is TGTGCCAGCAGCGTAGGGGGGGGACAAGACACTGAAGCTTTCTTT. This sequence encodes CASSVGGGQDTEAFF.

J is TRBJ2-1 and V is TRBV6-1; possibly TRBD1 for D (6 bases). Germline V gene sequence: CDR1 MNHNS, CDR2 SASEGT. This CDR3 is 14 amino acids long. V was cut by 5 bases and J by 4 bases, with 12 bases left in between. CDR3: CASSPRTEYNEQFF. The DNA for the CDR3 is TGTGCCAGCAGTCCTAGGACAGAATACAATGAGCAGTTCTTC.

V and J are TRBV2 and TRBJ2-7; 10 positions agree with TRBD1. CDR3 length: 14 amino acids. Trimming cost V 5 bases and J 3 bases; bases outside gene matches: 4. Germline V gives CDR1 SNHLY, CDR2 FYNNEI. The CDR3 DNA follows: TGTGCCAGCAGTCCCCGGACAGGGGGCTACGAGCAGTACTTC. Its translation is CASSPRTGGYEQYF.

CDR3 sequence: CASSLTGHVSAEAFF. In nucleotides, the CDR3 is TGTGCCAGCAGTTTGACGGGACACGTGTCGGCTGAAGCTTTCTTT. This sequence joins TRBV27 and TRBJ1-1, with D maybe TRBD1 (6 bases). The CDR3 loop spans 15 amino acids. V lost 3 bases and J lost 6, with 17 bases in between. Germline assignment: CDR1 MNHEY and CDR2 SMNVEV (reference sequence).

The genes are TRBV4-1 and TRBJ2-7; maybe TRBD1 (6 bases). Germline V CDR1 and CDR2: MGHRA, YSYEKL. The CDR3 is 14 residues long. V was shortened by 2 bases and J by 4 bases, with 12 bases between the two germline ends. CDR3 in amino acids: CASSQPGQGYEQYF. In DNA form, the CDR3 reads TGCGCCAGCAGCCAACCGGGACAAGGATACGAGCAGTACTTC.